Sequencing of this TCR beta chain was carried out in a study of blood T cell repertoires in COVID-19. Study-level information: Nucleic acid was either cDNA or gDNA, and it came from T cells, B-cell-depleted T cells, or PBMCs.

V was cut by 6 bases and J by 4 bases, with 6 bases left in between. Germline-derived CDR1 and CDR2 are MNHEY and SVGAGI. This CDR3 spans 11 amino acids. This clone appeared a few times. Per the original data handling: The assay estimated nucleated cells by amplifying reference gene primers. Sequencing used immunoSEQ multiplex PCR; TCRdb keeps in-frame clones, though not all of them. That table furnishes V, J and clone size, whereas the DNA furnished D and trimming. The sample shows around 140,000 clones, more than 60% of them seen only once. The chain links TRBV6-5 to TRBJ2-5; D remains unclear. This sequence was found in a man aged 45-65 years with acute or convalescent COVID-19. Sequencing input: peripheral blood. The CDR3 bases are TGTGCCAGCAGCGCGGTAGAGACCCAGTACTTC. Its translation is CASSAVETQYF.